This T cell receptor beta chain comes out of a study of cytomegalovirus exposure and HLA in healthy donors (dated 2017 in TCRdb). In terms of the full investigation: An earlier analysis of roughly 500 of the donors reported approximately 270 Gb of sequence data and about 100 million unique TCR beta sequences from around 200 million T cells. An early release that covered several hundred HLA-typed donors contained about 290 gigabases of sequencing data and 80 million or so unique TCR sequences. The genetic ancestry cluster associated with self-reported Caucasian donors included about four fifths of the 300 to 450 genotyped donors. The aim of the study was to test whether cataloging public T cell receptors could identify signatures of past pathogen exposure. The study used immunosequencing to profile the T cell repertoires of approximately 690 subjects and linked those repertoires to cytomegalovirus serostatus. In addition to the first cohort of approximately 670 subjects, a separate validation cohort of approximately 120 different subjects was used. To predict cytomegalovirus infection status, the study combined high-throughput TCR immunosequencing, statistical association of individual TCRs with disease status, and machine learning. In a later analysis, previously published TCR beta repertoires from several hundred donors were re-analyzed and high-resolution HLA genotyping was added so that TCR occurrence patterns could be studied. In the later analysis, no new phenotypic data were used to find candidate immune exposures; instead, reliance was placed on TCR beta sequences and their occurrence across donors. An earlier analysis of several hundred of the donors applied high-throughput TCR beta sequencing to assess whether each TCR beta V gene segment acted as functional or pseudogenic. Donor age, sex, ethnicity and CMV serostatus were collected together with the repertoire data. A later genetic analysis used genome-wide SNP genotypes for about three fifths of the roughly 700 donors, treating that subset as a discovery cohort. All discovery cohort repertoires had been generated using a single sequencing platform. HLA typing included class I and class II loci at four-digit resolution. Typing coverage varied by locus: 629-630 donors for A, B, C, DRB1 and DQB1; some 520 for DQA1; about 600 for DPA1; approximately 490 for DPB1. Several DR-DQ haplotypes were treated as single units for association and clustering because of strong linkage in the cohort. Among around 400 genotyped donors of the cohort, an average of approximately 220,000 unique TCR beta nucleotide sequences was sequenced per donor, of which approximately 19% were non-productive. The research as a whole found: Because HLA typing was missing for some donors at each locus, association tests included only the typed subset. In a later genetic analysis, fewer N-insertions in productive TCRs were reported among donors in an Asian-associated ancestry cluster than the approximately 630-donor mean. The presence/absence analyses assumed that sequencing depth was roughly uniform across donors, and that assumption may not be true. The authors suggested that the approach could potentially be generalized to other disease states and immunological phenotypes. A later analysis reported that several top co-occurrence clusters appeared linked to parvovirus B19, influenza, CMV and Epstein-Barr virus. In a later genetic analysis, a missense DCLRE1C variant was associated with V-gene and J-gene trimming of TCR beta chains, and the association was replicated in an independent cohort. A further reported finding was that TCR beta sequences accurately predicted the HLA-A and HLA-B alleles for most subjects in the first cohort. The 87-base-pair reads could not distinguish some IMGT-functional V segments, including TRBV6-2 and TRBV6-3, so those segments were excluded. Specific HLA alleles were associated with 15,000 to 20,000 TCR beta sequences at a false discovery rate of 0.05 in a later analysis. The sequencing pipeline was judged likely to have produced a cluster of highly shared sequence variants as a technical artifact. Only TCR beta chains were sequenced in this cohort, and the absence of alpha or paired-chain data limited detectable features. Three of the identified cytomegalovirus-associated TCR beta chains were confirmed in vitro to be specific for cytomegalovirus antigens. In both the original and validation cohorts, the classifier was reported to diagnose cytomegalovirus status with high specificity and sensitivity. Broadly in line with IMGT annotations, most TCR beta V segments showed up in productive rearrangements about 90% or about 30% of the time in an earlier analysis of several hundred of the donors. A total of roughly 160 TCR beta chains were listed by the study as associated with cytomegalovirus. Assigning TCR associations to individual alleles was difficult when HLA alleles, especially DR and DQ, strongly co-occurred. According to a later analysis, TCR association rates differed among HLA loci, with DRB1 alleles showing the most associated TCRs and HLA-C alleles showing the fewest. Correlated functional status among segregating V segments might reflect linkage disequilibrium, but an unknown experimental factor could not be ruled out. In a later analysis, HLA-associated TCR beta chains showed more clonal expansion and lower generation probabilities than non-associated chains that were equally common. Immune exposure information for the cohort was limited to CMV serostatus. The earlier analysis of approximately 540 of the donors excluded roughly 17 rarely observed V segments, including chromosome 9 orphons, because counts were too low. While some public TCRs were present in many individuals, most TCR sequences turned up only very rarely across donors. Most CMV-associated TCR beta chains appeared to be HLA-restricted in a later analysis, and the HLA associations seemed to be driven largely by CMV exposure.

According to the germline V gene, CDR1 reads SGHDT and CDR2 reads YYEEEE. The CDR3 runs 14 residues from the cysteine to the phenylalanine. This entry keeps only the CDR3 DNA: 42 bases, framed from base 1. V is cut back by 4 bases and J by 4 bases, with 7 bases in the junction unmatched. On this clone: The antigen this receptor binds is unknown. The record has no base qualities; no much larger clone is one base away.

The cohort comprised 710 or so healthy bone marrow donors. At the time of sampling, all cohort members were nominally healthy, though unrecorded immune exposures were likely present. The donor was CMV seronegative and was included in the group of a few hundred seronegative cohort members. A peripheral blood sample was provided by each donor, and peripheral blood mononuclear cells were used for TCR beta sequencing. The Qiagen DNeasy Blood Extraction Kit was used to extract genomic DNA from the blood cell samples. The protocol used for the library was the immunoSEQ multiplex PCR assay. The multiplex PCR relied on a mix of 60 forward primers for TCR Vbeta segments and 13 reverse primers for TCR Jbeta segments. The CDR3 region of rearranged TCR beta genes was amplified from genomic DNA with a multiplex PCR assay. Amplified TCR beta libraries were sequenced as 87-base-pair reads on the Illumina HiSeq System. As for the authors' bioinformatics: In a later analysis, 80 million or so unique TCR beta chains were counted across the 690 or so repertoires, and around 10 million of these chains were shared by at least two donors. To remove PCR and sequencing errors, raw reads were error-corrected and collapsed into unique sequences using a nearest-neighbor algorithm that merged closely related sequences. To assign V, D and J gene segments, CDR3 sequences were aligned to IMGT reference sequences. For a sequence to be retained, at least a six-nucleotide match to both a V gene segment and a J gene segment was required. A rearrangement was called productive if the CDR3 had no stop codons and remained in frame with V and J, and every other rearrangement was called non-productive. CDR3 was defined according to IMGT convention as the region running from the second conserved V-encoded cysteine to the conserved J-encoded phenylalanine. In an earlier analysis of roughly 580 of the donors, sequences lacking an unambiguous match to a single V gene segment were excluded. In an earlier analysis of a few hundred of the donors, V segments were called functional above 56.7% productive rearrangements and were called segregating when the between-donor standard deviation exceeded 5%. A statistical classification framework was built for diagnosing cytomegalovirus status from the catalog of TCR beta chain sequences. A later analysis assigned V and J genes by comparing TCR nucleotide sequences with IMGT/GENE-DB human TR gene sequences. In a later analysis, CDR3 sequences and most-parsimonious VDJ recombination scenarios were assigned using the TCRdist pipeline. In a later analysis, each TCR beta chain was defined by its CDR3 amino acid sequence together with its V-gene family, and reads without a unique V-gene family were excluded. As a way to deal with suspected cross-contamination and a sequencing artifact, a later analysis dropped 450 to 700 nucleotide sequences that were highly shared and had low generation probability. In a later analysis, a clonal expansion index was calculated for each public chain from normalized within-repertoire ranks of inferred template counts. In a later analysis, generation probabilities were computed with a VDJ recombination model fitted to out-of-frame rearrangements, and the resulting probabilities were checked against IGoR. In a later analysis, hypergeometric tests were used to score TCR-TCR, TCR-HLA and TCR-CMV co-occurrence, with a repertoire-size bias correction applied to TCR pairs. To estimate false discovery rates, a later analysis permuted the HLA or CMV assignments 20 times. A later analysis grouped co-occurring TCRs with DBSCAN, adding TCRdist sequence similarity when clustering within HLA-allele-positive subsets. Repertoires with fewer than 30,000 or more than 120,000 public chains were left out of co-occurrence clustering, as were a handful of repertoires with anomalous nucleotide sharing. Here the immuneACCESS table is served through TCRdb, limited to in-frame sequences with V and J called. Missing clones are a known gap in these copies; in checked studies unresolved V genes cover under half, and the rest lacks a known reason. Clone size and the V and J calls come from that table; the DNA yielded D and trimming. The sample table shows roughly 130,000 clones, and roughly 77% are seen once. Of the sample, approximately 2.8% is held by the ten largest clones.

Recombination connected TRBV5-6 to TRBJ1-2, with TRBD1 matching 7 junction bases. The sequencing input was PBMCs. The TCR comes from a female donor in good health and CMV-seronegative. The DNA sequence follows: TGTGCCAGCAGCCCCGACAGGGTAGGCTATGGCTACACCTTC. The encoded protein is CASSPDRVGYGYTF.